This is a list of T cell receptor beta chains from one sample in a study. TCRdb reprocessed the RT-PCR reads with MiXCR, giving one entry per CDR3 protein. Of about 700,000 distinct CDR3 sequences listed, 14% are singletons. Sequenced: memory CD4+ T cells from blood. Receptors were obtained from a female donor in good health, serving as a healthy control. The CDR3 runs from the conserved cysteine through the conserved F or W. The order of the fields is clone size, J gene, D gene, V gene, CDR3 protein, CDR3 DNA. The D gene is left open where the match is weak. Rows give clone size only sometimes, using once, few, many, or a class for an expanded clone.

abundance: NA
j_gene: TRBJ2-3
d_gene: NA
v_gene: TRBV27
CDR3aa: CASSHQTATDTQYF
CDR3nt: TGTGCCAGCAGTCATCAGACGGCAACAGATACGCAGTATTTT

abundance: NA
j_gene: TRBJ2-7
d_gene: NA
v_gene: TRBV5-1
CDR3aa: CASSLAQGMYEQYF
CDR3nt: TGCGCCAGCAGCTTGGCTCAGGGTATGTACGAGCAGTACTTC

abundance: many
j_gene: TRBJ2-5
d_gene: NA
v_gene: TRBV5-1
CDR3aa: CASSLGYSYQETQYF
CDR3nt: TGCGCCAGCAGCTTGGGGTATTCGTACCAAGAGACCCAGTACTTC

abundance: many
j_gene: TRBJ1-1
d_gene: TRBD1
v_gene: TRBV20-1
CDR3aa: CSAISLTGAKNTEAFF
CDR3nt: TGCAGTGCTATTAGCTTAACAGGGGCGAAGAACACTGAAGCTTTCTTT

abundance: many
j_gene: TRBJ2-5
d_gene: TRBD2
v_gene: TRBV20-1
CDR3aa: CSANSLAGATKETQYF
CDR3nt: TGCAGTGCTAACAGCCTAGCGGGGGCCACAAAAGAGACCCAGTACTTC

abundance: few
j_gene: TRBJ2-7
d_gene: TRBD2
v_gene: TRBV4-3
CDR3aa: CASSQTSGGVYEQYF
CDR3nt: TGCGCCAGCAGCCAAACTAGCGGGGGGGTCTACGAGCAGTACTTC

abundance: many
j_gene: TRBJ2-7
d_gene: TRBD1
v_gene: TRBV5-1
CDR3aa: CASSLDPGGSYEQYF
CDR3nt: TGCGCCAGCAGCTTGGATCCAGGGGGCTCCTACGAGCAGTACTTC

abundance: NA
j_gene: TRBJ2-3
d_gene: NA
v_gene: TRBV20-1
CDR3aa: CSARDTMKTRDTQYF
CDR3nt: TGCAGTGCTAGAGATACCATGAAGACTAGAGATACGCAGTATTTT

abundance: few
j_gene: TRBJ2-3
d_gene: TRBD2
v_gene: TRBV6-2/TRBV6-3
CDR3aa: CASRGLVGTDTQYF
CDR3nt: TGTGCCAGCAGAGGACTAGTTGGCACAGATACGCAGTATTTT

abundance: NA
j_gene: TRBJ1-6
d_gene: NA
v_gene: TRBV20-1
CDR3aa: CSATEWDPNSPLHF
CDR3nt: TGCAGTGCTACTGAATGGGACCCGAATTCACCCCTCCACTTT

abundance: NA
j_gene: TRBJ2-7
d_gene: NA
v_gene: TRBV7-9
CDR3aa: CASSLEDGGEQYF
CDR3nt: TGTGCCAGCAGCTTAGAGGATGGGGGCGAGCAGTACTTC

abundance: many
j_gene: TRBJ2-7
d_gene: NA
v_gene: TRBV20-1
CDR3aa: CSAQQGPNYEQYF
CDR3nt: TGCAGTGCTCAACAGGGACCGAACTACGAGCAGTACTTC

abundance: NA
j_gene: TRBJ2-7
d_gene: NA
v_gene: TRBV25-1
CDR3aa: CASRHSRVRGNEQYF
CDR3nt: TGTGCCAGCAGACACTCCAGGGTCCGGGGGAACGAGCAGTACTTC

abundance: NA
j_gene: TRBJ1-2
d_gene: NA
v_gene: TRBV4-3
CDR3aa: CASSQTGTLDRYTF
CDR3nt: TGCGCCAGCAGCCAAACCGGGACCCTGGATCGCTACACCTTC

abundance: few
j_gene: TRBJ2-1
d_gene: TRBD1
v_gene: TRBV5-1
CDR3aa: CASSATGDKQFF
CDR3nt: TGCGCCAGCAGCGCCACAGGGGACAAGCAGTTCTTC

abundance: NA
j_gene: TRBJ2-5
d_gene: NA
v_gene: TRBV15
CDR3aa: CATSRGYQETQYF
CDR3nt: TGTGCCACCAGCAGAGGGTACCAAGAGACCCAGTACTTC